Below are 27 T cell receptor beta chains sequenced from a single sample in a study of OX40 agonist ivuxolimab in advanced cancers. Sequenced by immunoSEQ multiplex PCR; TCRdb stores in-frame clones only, minus some. This sample has 20,000 to 30,000 clones; approximately 90% occur once, and the top ten carry approximately 49%. The specimen was CD4+ or CD8+ T cells sorted from blood, collected in a trial of the OX40 agonist ivuxolimab. These receptors were taken from an adult with an advanced solid tumor such as melanoma, head and neck, liver or kidney cancer.

The chain recombines TRBV19 with TRBJ2-7; 7 bases map to TRBD2. Germline V gene sequence: CDR1 LNHDA, CDR2 SQIVND (reference sequence). Unmatched junction bases numbered 7, after V lost 1 base and J lost 4 bases. The CDR3 totals 15 residues. The DNA of the CDR3 is TGTGCCAGTAGTATAGCCCACCAGCGGGGTTACGAGCAGTACTTC. Residues: CASSIAHQRGYEQYF.

The chain couples TRBV10-3 to TRBJ2-7; D assignment may be TRBD1 or TRBD2 (5 bases each). V lost 4 bases to trimming and J lost 0 bases, with 13 bases between them. The CDR3 length is 15 residues. Per germline, CDR1 ENHRY and CDR2 SYGVKD. The CDR3 region is CAISAGTLSSYEQYF. CDR3 sequence (DNA): TGTGCCATCAGTGCCGGGACGTTGAGCTCCTACGAGCAGTACTTC.

The rearrangement joins TRBV5-4 to TRBJ2-5; 14 nucleotides line up with TRBD2. The CDR3 covers 15 residues. CDR1 and CDR2 from the germline V gene are SGHNT and YYREEE (reference sequence). V shed 2 bases and J 5 bases; nucleotides not matched to a gene: 2. As DNA, the CDR3 is TGTGCCAGCAGCTTAAGACTAGCGGGAGGGGAGACCCAGTACTTC. Residues: CASSLRLAGGETQYF.

The chain has TRBV6-1 and TRBJ2-7; TRBD2 matches 7 bases. The germline CDR1 and CDR2 sequences are MNHNS and SASEGT. Unmatched junction bases numbered 4, after V lost 7 bases and J lost 4 bases. CDR3 length: 12 amino acids. CDR3 region: CASTPSGYEQYF. CDR3 nucleotides: TGTGCCAGCACCCCTAGCGGTTACGAGCAGTACTTC.

The chain combines TRBV6-6 with TRBJ2-7; D is possibly TRBD1 (5 bases). This CDR3 comprises 16 residues. The germline gives CDR1 MNHNY, CDR2 SVGAGI (reference sequence). V was clipped by 6 bases and J by 0 bases, with 18 bases between them. The chain's CDR3 is CASRKTVSLDSYEQYF. The CDR3 DNA sequence: TGTGCCAGCAGAAAGACAGTCAGTCTAGACTCCTACGAGCAGTACTTC.

The genes are TRBV19 and TRBJ2-1; 9 bases match TRBD2. This CDR3 is built from 15 residues. Germline V lookup: CDR1 LNHDA, CDR2 SQIVND (reference sequence). J gave up 4 bases and V 5 bases, and 6 bases lay outside the gene matches. As DNA, the CDR3 is TGTGCCAGTAGTTCAGCTAGCGGGGAATACAATGAGCAGTTCTTC. Protein product: CASSSASGEYNEQFF.

The V gene is TRBV30, the J gene TRBJ2-1, with unresolved D. V lost 0 bases and J lost 15, with 12 bases in between. The CDR3 totals 11 residues. The germline V gene has CDR1 GTSNPN and CDR2 SVGIG (reference sequence). CDR3 loop: CAWSVAMLRFF. The CDR3 DNA is TGTGCCTGGAGTGTAGCGATGCTTCGGTTCTTC.

The V and J genes are TRBV29-1 and TRBJ2-7; D gene ambiguous. The CDR3 has 13 amino acids. The germline CDR1 and CDR2 sequences are SQVTM and ANQGSEA. V lost 5 bases and J lost 0, with 11 bases in between. The CDR3 spells CSVTTASSYEQYF. The CDR3 DNA reads TGCAGCGTTACCACGGCCTCCTCCTACGAGCAGTACTTC.

The rearrangement uses TRBV19 and TRBJ2-5, with D hard to call. Trimming left V 3 bases short and J 3 bases short, with 8 bases between. CDR3 length: 13 amino acids. Germline loops: CDR1 LNHDA, CDR2 SQIVND (reference sequence). CDR3 DNA sequence: TGTGCCAGTAGTATTTCCCAGGAAGAGACCCAGTACTTC. Residues: CASSISQEETQYF.

The chain joins TRBV12-2 to TRBJ1-5; the table's D call, TRBD1, has no DNA check behind it. TRBV12-2 is a recognized pseudogene. This CDR3 region has 14 residues. The DNA for the CDR3 is TGTGCAAGTCGCTTAATCCAGGGGTGTCAGCCCCAGCATTTT. This codes for CASRLIQGCQPQHF.

The V call is TRBV2, the J call TRBJ2-7; D is perhaps TRBD2 (7 bases). Trimming removed 6 bases from V and 0 bases from J, with 12 bases in between. Germline V gene sequence: CDR1 SNHLY, CDR2 FYNNEI. The CDR3 spans 14 residues. This chain's CDR3 is CASRGGDTSYEQYF. CDR3 in DNA: TGTGCCAGCAGGGGAGGGGACACCTCCTACGAGCAGTACTTC.

This clone was picked up one time. The V and J genes are TRBV18 and TRBJ2-5; TRBD1 matches at 9 bases. Trimming at V came to 6 bases and at J to 5 bases, leaving 7 bases not matched to a gene. This CDR3 is built from 14 residues. Per the germline V gene, CDR1 is KGHSH and CDR2 is LQKENI. The CDR3 is CASSPDRGDETQYF. The CDR3 DNA is TGTGCCAGCTCTCCGGACAGGGGTGATGAGACCCAGTACTTC. The full variable domain, in which reference TRBV18 and TRBJ2-5 provide the parts outside the CDR3, is NAGVMQNPRHLVRRRGQEARLRCSPMKGHSHVYWYRQLPEEGLKFMVYLQKENIIDESGMPKERFSAEFPKEGPSILRIQQVVRGDSAAYFCASSPDRGDETQYFGPGTRLLVL.

CDR3 coding DNA: TGTGCCAGCAGTGAAGCGAGTAGGGTCTGGAACTCTGGAAACACCATATATTTT. Translation gives CASSEASRVWNSGNTIYF. The chain joins TRBV2 to TRBJ1-3, with D unclear. The CDR3 contains 18 residues. The ends were cut back, 0 bases at V and 0 bases at J, with 15 bases in the middle. The V gene's germline CDR1 is SNHLY and CDR2 FYNNEI.

This chain uses TRBV30 with TRBJ2-2; 11 bases line up with TRBD1. J was trimmed by 7 bases and V by 5 bases; bases with no gene match: 9. The germline V gene encodes CDR1 GTSNPN and CDR2 SVGIG (reference sequence). The CDR3 extends over 15 amino acids. The CDR3 nucleotides read TGTGCCTGGGCCGGACAGGGGGCTTCGTTCGGGGAGCTGTTTTTT. Its translation: CAWAGQGASFGELFF.

The V call is TRBV7-9, the J call TRBJ2-5; D may match TRBD1 or TRBD2 (5 bases each). This CDR3 contains 16 residues. Germline V gene sequence: CDR1 SEHNR, CDR2 FQNEAQ (reference sequence). V gave up 4 bases and J gave up 2 bases, with 17 bases separating them. CDR3 sequence: CASSSPGQGGQETQYF. As DNA, the CDR3 is TGTGCCAGCAGCTCTCCGGGGCAGGGTGGACAAGAGACCCAGTACTTC.

The chain has TRBV5-1 and TRBJ2-5; unclear D gene. The end of the DNA is better explained by TRBJ2-7, so the J call may be wrong. CDR3 length equals 13 residues. CDR1 SGHRS and CDR2 YFSETQ come from the germline V gene. The CDR3 here is CASSLRRNYEQYF. The CDR3, as DNA: TGCGCCAGCAGCCTCAGACGGAATTACGAGCAGTACTTC.

V gene TRBV28 combines with J gene TRBJ1-2, with no clear D. The CDR3 runs 13 residues. The ends were cut back, 3 bases at V and 3 bases at J, with 8 bases in the middle. Germline lookup yields CDR1 MDHEN and CDR2 SYDVKM. The CDR3 loop is CASSFGRDYGYTF. The CDR3 coding sequence is TGTGCCAGCAGTTTTGGCCGGGACTATGGCTACACCTTC.

In nucleotides, the CDR3 is TGTGCCTGGAGTGTCCGGGGGGCCGGTTCTAGAACAGATACGCAGTATTTT. This sequence encodes CAWSVRGAGSRTDTQYF. The chain couples TRBV30 to TRBJ2-3, with a tentative D call TRBD2 (7 bases). Germline values: CDR1 GTSNPN, CDR2 SVGIG (reference sequence). V shed 0 bases and J shed 3 bases, with 19 bases lying between them. The CDR3 consists of 17 residues.

The V call is TRBV15, the J call TRBJ2-1; D not resolved. Germline V gene sequence: CDR1 LNHNV, CDR2 YYDKDF (reference sequence). Trimming took 0 bases from V and 9 from J, leaving 6 bases between them. This CDR3 has 12 amino acids. CDR3 bases: TGTGCCACCAGCAGAGAAGGGATTGAGCAGTTCTTC. Translation: CATSREGIEQFF. Combining the CDR3 with reference TRBV15 and TRBJ2-1 gives the whole variable domain DAMVIQNPRYQVTQFGKPVTLSCSQTLNHNVMYWYQQKSSQAPKLLFHYYDKDFNNEADTPDNFQSRRPNTSFCFLDIRSPGLGDTAMYLCATSREGIEQFFGPGTRLTVL.

The chain is built from TRBV7-2 and TRBJ2-7; D tentatively fits TRBD1 or TRBD2 (5 bases each). The V gene's germline CDR1 is SGHTA and CDR2 FQGNSA. The CDR3 is made up of 15 amino acids. V lost 3 bases and J lost 0, with 12 bases in between. CDR3 bases: TGTGCCAGCAGCTTGGGGGACCCTAGCTCCTACGAGCAGTACTTC. Residues: CASSLGDPSSYEQYF.

The J gene is TRBJ2-2, the V gene TRBV9; possibly TRBD2 for D (5 bases). Germline loops: CDR1 SGDLS, CDR2 YYNGEE. This CDR3 spans 13 amino acids. The V gene lost 7 bases and the J gene lost 6 bases, with 13 bases spanning the gap. The CDR3 DNA reads TGTGCCAGCTCCAAGAGGGCCGCCGGGGAGCTGTTTTTT. It codes for CASSKRAAGELFF.

The rearrangement links TRBV2 to TRBJ2-5; 10 bases fit TRBD2. Per the germline V gene, CDR1 is SNHLY and CDR2 is FYNNEI. CDR3 length: 17 amino acids. V gave up 0 bases and J gave up 0 bases; unmatched junction bases: 4. Written as DNA, the CDR3 is TGTGCCAGCAGTGAAGCGGCTAGCGGGGGCTACCAAGAGACCCAGTACTTC. Translated: CASSEAASGGYQETQYF.

The rearrangement links TRBV14 to TRBJ1-2; tentatively, D is TRBD1 (5 bases). The CDR3 has 13 residues. The ends were cut back, 0 bases at V and 4 bases at J, with 6 bases in the middle. Germline V gene lookup returns CDR1 SGHDN and CDR2 FVKESK. CDR3 protein: CASSQDRAYGYTF. The CDR3 bases are TGTGCCAGCAGCCAAGACAGGGCCTATGGCTACACCTTC.

The CDR3 DNA sequence: TGTGCCAGCAGCAAGAGCGGGAGCGGGGAGACCCAGTACTTC. It encodes CASSKSGSGETQYF. The chain combines TRBV21-1 with TRBJ2-5; the D segment call TRBD2 is taken from the table without a DNA check. TRBV21-1 is flagged as a pseudogene. The CDR3 is 14 residues long.

The chain recombines TRBV11-3 with TRBJ2-3; no firm D call. V lost 5 bases to trimming and J lost 6 bases, with 3 bases between them. This CDR3 is built from 10 residues. Germline values: CDR1 SGHNT, CDR2 YENEEA. The CDR3 bases are TGTGCCAGCAGCAAGGATACGCAGTATTTT. Translated: CASSKDTQYF.

Only one count was recorded for this clone. V usage is TRBV21-1 and J usage is TRBJ2-3; the table assigns TRBD2, which was not confirmed against the DNA. TRBV21-1 is a known pseudogene. CDR3 length equals 19 residues. The CDR3 loop is CASSHRTSGGARVRDTQYF. The CDR3 nucleotides are TGTGCCAGCAGCCACCGGACTAGCGGGGGGGCCCGGGTCAGAGATACGCAGTATTTT.

This chain links TRBV4-2 with TRBJ2-7, with D possibly TRBD1 on 6 matching bases. Between the trimmed V and J ends, which lost 5 bases and 3 bases, there was a span of 11 bases. The germline V gene encodes CDR1 LGHNA and CDR2 YNFKEQ. The CDR3 is 13 residues long. CDR3 DNA: TGTGCCAGCAGCGAATGGACAGACTACGAGCAGTACTTC. It is translated as CASSEWTDYEQYF.